This is a list of T cell receptor beta chains from one sample in a study of cytomegalovirus exposure and HLA in healthy donors. Sequencing was performed with immunoSEQ multiplex PCR; in TCRdb, only in-frame clones are kept and a portion is missing. The sample includes more than 75,000 clones, about four fifths of them seen just once. Sequences were obtained from PBMCs. These receptors all stem from a woman between 40 and 50 years old in good health and CMV-seronegative. The CDR3 runs from the conserved cysteine through the conserved F or W. A D gene is named only where the DNA matches it firmly. Clone size, where shown, is once, few, many, or a class for clones that have expanded.

D,size,J,V,CDR3,DNA
TRBD2,-,TRBJ2-2,TRBV4-1,CASSQVPGLEVTGELFF,TGCGCCAGCAGCCAAGTCCCGGGACTAGAAGTCACCGGGGAGCTGTTTTTT
-,few,TRBJ2-7,TRBV5-5,CAVQTGDQDEQYF,TGTGCCGTTCAGACAGGAGATCAGGACGAGCAGTACTTC
-,-,TRBJ1-1,TRBV5-1,CASSEVLGTGFSTEAFF,TGCGCCAGCAGCGAAGTACTGGGAACAGGATTTAGCACTGAAGCTTTCTTT
TRBD2,-,TRBJ2-1,TRBV5-1,CASSSGLAGGHEQFF,TGCGCCAGCAGCTCTGGACTAGCGGGGGGGCATGAGCAGTTCTTC
-,once,TRBJ1-6,TRBV25-1,CASSEFGFRPYNSPLHF,TGTGCCAGCAGTGAATTCGGGTTTCGTCCCTATAATTCACCCCTCCACTTT
TRBD1,once,TRBJ2-1,TRBV10-3,CAISEGDRVVKNEQFF,TGTGCCATCAGTGAGGGGGACAGGGTCGTAAAAAATGAGCAGTTCTTC
-,-,TRBJ1-3,TRBV7-9,CASSLGPGLSPGGNTIYF,TGTGCCAGCAGCTTAGGACCCGGACTGTCCCCGGGAGGAAACACCATATATTTT
-,-,TRBJ1-1,TRBV7-9,CASSGRQGGTEAFF,TGTGCCAGCAGCGGGCGGCAAGGAGGCACTGAAGCTTTCTTT
-,-,TRBJ2-1,TRBV6-6,CASGGLYNEQFF,TGTGCCAGCGGAGGGCTCTACAATGAGCAGTTCTTC
-,-,TRBJ2-3,TRBV7-6,CASSLDTGNTDTQYF,TGTGCCAGCAGCTTAGATACAGGGAACACAGATACGCAGTATTTT
-,-,TRBJ1-2,TRBV4-2,CASSQAGENYGYTF,TGTGCCAGCAGCCAGGCAGGGGAGAACTATGGCTACACCTTC
-,-,TRBJ1-3,TRBV4-3,CASSLYRGGVGNTIYF,TGCGCCAGCAGCCTCTACCGGGGGGGGGTTGGAAACACCATATATTTT
TRBD1,-,TRBJ1-4,TRBV6-6,CASSYTTGTGDEKLFF,TGTGCCAGCAGTTACACGACCGGGACAGGAGATGAAAAACTGTTTTTT
TRBD1,-,TRBJ2-5,TRBV27,CASSGQGLETQYF,TGTGCCAGCAGTGGACAGGGTTTGGAGACCCAGTACTTC
TRBD2,once,TRBJ2-1,TRBV29-1,CSVGGGIYNEQFF,TGCAGCGTCGGGGGGGGGATCTACAATGAGCAGTTCTTC
-,-,TRBJ2-3,TRBV4-2,CASSHPSGGGSDTQYF,TGTGCCAGCAGCCATCCCAGCGGTGGGGGCAGTGATACGCAGTATTTT
-,-,TRBJ2-7,TRBV4-3,CASSQDKTRDEQYF,TGCGCCAGCAGCCAAGATAAGACTAGAGACGAGCAGTACTTC
TRBD1,-,TRBJ2-1,TRBV27,CASSSGTVYNEQFF,TGTGCCAGCAGTTCCGGGACAGTATACAATGAGCAGTTCTTC
-,-,TRBJ1-1,TRBV6-4,CASMVRLHTEAFF,TGTGCCAGCATGGTGCGGCTGCACACTGAAGCTTTCTTT
TRBD1,-,TRBJ1-5,TRBV4-3,CASSQDYRGGNQPQHF,TGCGCCAGCAGCCAAGACTACAGGGGTGGCAATCAGCCCCAGCATTTT
TRBD1,once,TRBJ1-2,TRBV18,CASSPPPGGGYGYTF,TGTGCCAGCTCACCACCCCCAGGGGGCGGCTATGGCTACACCTTC
TRBD2,-,TRBJ2-2,TRBV6-5,CASSSKGLAGPGELFF,TGTGCCAGCAGTTCCAAGGGACTAGCGGGGCCCGGGGAGCTGTTTTTT
TRBD1,-,TRBJ2-2,TRBV10-3,CAIMDRAAAGELFF,TGTGCCATCATGGACAGGGCGGCAGCCGGGGAGCTGTTTTTT
TRBD1,-,TRBJ2-1,TRBV7-9,CASSTPKPGTASDNEQFF,TGTGCCAGCAGCACACCCAAGCCCGGGACAGCCTCGGATAATGAGCAGTTCTTC
TRBD1,-,TRBJ2-1,TRBV27,CASRYSSIKQGAHEQFF,TGTGCCAGCAGGTACAGTTCTATAAAACAGGGGGCGCATGAGCAGTTCTTC
TRBD1,once,TRBJ1-5,TRBV30,CAWGGQGGQPQNF,TGTGCCTGGGGTGGACAGGGAGGTCAGCCCCAGAATTTT
TRBD2,-,TRBJ2-7,TRBV29-1,CSVGAGGAYEQYF,TGCAGCGTTGGGGCGGGGGGGGCCTACGAGCAGTACTTC
-,-,TRBJ2-7,TRBV25-1,CASGYRAEQYF,TGTGCCAGCGGATACAGGGCCGAGCAGTACTTC
-,-,TRBJ1-3,TRBV19,CASSPGTFSGNTIYF,TGTGCCAGTAGTCCCGGGACATTCTCTGGAAACACCATATATTTT
TRBD1,-,TRBJ1-3,TRBV30,CAWSAGTVAGNTIYF,TGTGCCTGGAGTGCCGGGACAGTGGCTGGAAACACCATATATTTT
TRBD2,-,TRBJ2-7,TRBV7-2,CASSLSPPTSGGSYEQYF,TGTGCCAGCAGCTTATCCCCCCCCACTAGCGGGGGTTCCTACGAGCAGTACTTC
-,few,TRBJ2-7,TRBV7-2,CASSQGASGTVYEQYF,TGTGCCAGCAGCCAGGGGGCTAGCGGGACGGTATACGAGCAGTACTTC
TRBD1,-,TRBJ2-7,TRBV4-3,CASSQDGVNRGREQYF,TGCGCCAGCAGCCAAGATGGGGTGAACAGGGGGAGGGAGCAGTACTTC
-,once,TRBJ1-4,TRBV6-6,CASREGGTNEKLFF,TGTGCCAGTCGAGAGGGGGGGACTAATGAAAAACTGTTTTTT
-,-,TRBJ2-7,TRBV9,CASSVAGDYEQYF,TGTGCCAGCAGCGTAGCGGGGGACTACGAGCAGTACTTC
-,-,TRBJ1-1,TRBV7-3,CASSSGRNTEAFF,TGTGCCAGCAGCTCGGGTAGGAACACTGAAGCTTTCTTT
-,-,TRBJ1-5,TRBV30,CAWSVGDQPQNF,TGTGCCTGGAGTGTAGGGGATCAGCCCCAGAATTTT
-,-,TRBJ1-1,TRBV11-2,CASSFAGRNTEAFF,TGTGCCAGCAGCTTCGCAGGTCGGAACACTGAAGCTTTCTTT
TRBD1,-,TRBJ2-7,TRBV7-2,CASSLQAGGAYEQYF,TGTGCCAGCAGCTTACAAGCAGGGGGCGCGTACGAGCAGTACTTC
-,few,TRBJ1-5,TRBV4-3,CASSQTTGGQPQHF,TGCGCCAGCAGCCAAACTACGGGGGGTCAGCCCCAGCATTTT
-,-,TRBJ1-1,TRBV5-6,CASSWVQMMNTEAFF,TGTGCCAGCAGCTGGGTACAGATGATGAACACTGAAGCTTTCTTT
TRBD1,once,TRBJ1-1,TRBV19,CASSIEGQGETEAFF,TGTGCCAGTAGTATAGAGGGACAGGGGGAGACTGAAGCTTTCTTT
-,-,TRBJ1-4,TRBV5-6,CASSLSGQTDEKLFF,TGTGCCAGCAGCTTGTCTGGACAGACCGACGAAAAACTGTTTTTT
TRBD1,-,TRBJ1-2,TRBV5-1,CASSERTGANYGYTF,TGCGCCAGCAGCGAACGGACAGGGGCCAACTATGGCTACACCTTC
-,-,TRBJ2-1,TRBV4-3,CASSQDPRVNEQFF,TGCGCCAGCAGCCAAGACCCCAGGGTGAATGAGCAGTTCTTC
TRBD1,-,TRBJ1-1,TRBV27,CASSIQGFGTEAFF,TGTGCCAGCAGTATACAGGGGTTCGGCACTGAAGCTTTCTTT
TRBD1,-,TRBJ1-1,TRBV5-4,CASSRQGGNTEAFF,TGTGCCAGCAGCCGCCAGGGGGGGAACACTGAAGCTTTCTTT
-,once,TRBJ1-3,TRBV6-5,CATLGGPEGNTIYF,TGTGCCACTCTGGGAGGACCAGAGGGAAACACCATATATTTT